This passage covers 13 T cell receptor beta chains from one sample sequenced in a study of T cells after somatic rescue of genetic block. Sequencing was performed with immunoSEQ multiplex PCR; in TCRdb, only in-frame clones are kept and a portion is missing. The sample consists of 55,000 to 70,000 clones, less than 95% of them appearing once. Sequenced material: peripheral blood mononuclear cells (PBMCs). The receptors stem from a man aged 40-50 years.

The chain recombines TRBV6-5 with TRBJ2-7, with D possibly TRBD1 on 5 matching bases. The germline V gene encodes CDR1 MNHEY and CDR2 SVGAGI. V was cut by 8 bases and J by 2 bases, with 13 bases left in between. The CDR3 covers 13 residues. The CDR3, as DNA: TGTGCCAGCGGGGCCCGAGGTCCCTACGAGCAGTACTTC. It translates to CASGARGPYEQYF.

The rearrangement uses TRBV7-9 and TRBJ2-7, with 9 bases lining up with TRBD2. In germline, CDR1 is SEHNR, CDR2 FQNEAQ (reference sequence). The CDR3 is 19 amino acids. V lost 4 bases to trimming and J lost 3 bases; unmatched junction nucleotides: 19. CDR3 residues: CASSSTMTGPAGGFYEQYF. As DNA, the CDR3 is TGTGCCAGCAGCTCCACAATGACAGGTCCAGCGGGAGGTTTCTACGAGCAGTACTTC.

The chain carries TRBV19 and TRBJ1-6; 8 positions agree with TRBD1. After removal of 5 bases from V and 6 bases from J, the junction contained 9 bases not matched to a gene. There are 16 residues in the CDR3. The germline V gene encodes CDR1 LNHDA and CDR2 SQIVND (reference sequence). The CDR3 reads CASSWGSGQGNSPLHF. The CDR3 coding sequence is TGTGCCAGTAGTTGGGGCTCCGGACAGGGTAATTCACCCCTCCACTTT.

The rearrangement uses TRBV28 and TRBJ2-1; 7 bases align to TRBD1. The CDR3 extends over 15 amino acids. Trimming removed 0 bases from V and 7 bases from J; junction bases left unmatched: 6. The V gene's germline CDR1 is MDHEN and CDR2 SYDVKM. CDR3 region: CASSLWAARGNEQFF. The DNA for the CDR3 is TGTGCCAGCAGTTTATGGGCGGCCAGGGGGAATGAGCAGTTCTTC.

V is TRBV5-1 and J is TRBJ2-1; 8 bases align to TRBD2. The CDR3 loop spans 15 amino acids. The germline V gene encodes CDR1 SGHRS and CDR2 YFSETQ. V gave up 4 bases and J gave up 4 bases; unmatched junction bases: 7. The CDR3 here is CASSQGLAVYNEQFF. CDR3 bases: TGCGCCAGCAGCCAAGGACTAGCAGTTTACAATGAGCAGTTCTTC.

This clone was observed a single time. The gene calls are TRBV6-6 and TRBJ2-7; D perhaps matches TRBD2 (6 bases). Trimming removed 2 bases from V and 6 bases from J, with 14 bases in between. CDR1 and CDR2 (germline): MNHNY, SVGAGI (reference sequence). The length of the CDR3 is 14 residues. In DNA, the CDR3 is TGTGCCAGCAGTTACAACGGGAGACTGGTCGAGCAGTACTTC. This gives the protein CASSYNGRLVEQYF.

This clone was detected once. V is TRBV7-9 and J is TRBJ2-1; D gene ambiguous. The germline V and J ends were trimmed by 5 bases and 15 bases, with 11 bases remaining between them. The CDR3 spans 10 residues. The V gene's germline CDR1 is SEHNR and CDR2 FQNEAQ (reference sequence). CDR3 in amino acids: CASSPRRRFF. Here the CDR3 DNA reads TGTGCCAGCAGCCCTCGCCGGCGGTTCTTC.

The CDR3 nucleotides are TGTGCCAGCAGCAGCCGGGACGCATCCTACGAGCAGTACTTC. It codes for CASSSRDASYEQYF. The genes are TRBV9 and TRBJ2-7, with D perhaps matching TRBD1 or TRBD2 (5 bases each). CDR1 is SGDLS, CDR2 YYNGEE, per germline. This CDR3 comprises 14 residues. V was pared by 4 bases and J by 1 base, with 12 bases between.

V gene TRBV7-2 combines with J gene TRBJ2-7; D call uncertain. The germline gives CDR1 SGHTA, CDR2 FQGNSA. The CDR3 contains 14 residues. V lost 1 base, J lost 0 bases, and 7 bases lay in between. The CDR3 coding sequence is TGTGCCAGCAGCTTAGGCCACAGCTCCTACGAGCAGTACTTC. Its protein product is CASSLGHSSYEQYF.

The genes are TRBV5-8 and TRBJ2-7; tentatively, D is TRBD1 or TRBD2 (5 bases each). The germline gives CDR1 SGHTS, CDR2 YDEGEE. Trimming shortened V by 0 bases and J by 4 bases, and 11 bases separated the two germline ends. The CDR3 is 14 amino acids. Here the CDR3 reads CASSLAGTNYEQYF. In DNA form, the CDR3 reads TGTGCCAGCAGCTTGGCCGGGACGAATTACGAGCAGTACTTC. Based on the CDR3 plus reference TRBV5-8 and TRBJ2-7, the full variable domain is EAGVTQSPTHLIKTRGQQATLRCSPISGHTSVYWYQQALGLGLQFLLWYDEGEERNRGNFPPRFSGRQFPNYSSELNVNALELEDSALYLCASSLAGTNYEQYFGPGTRLTVT.

The CDR3 nucleotides are TGCGCCAGCAGCCAAGAGGGAGCGGCCATCACAGATACGCAGTATTTT. Residues: CASSQEGAAITDTQYF. This rearrangement joins TRBV4-3 to TRBJ2-3; tentative D call: TRBD2 (5 bases). The V end lost 0 bases, the J end lost 2 bases, and 12 bases lay between the germline ends. Germline V lookup: CDR1 LGHNA, CDR2 YSLEER. This CDR3 is built from 16 residues.

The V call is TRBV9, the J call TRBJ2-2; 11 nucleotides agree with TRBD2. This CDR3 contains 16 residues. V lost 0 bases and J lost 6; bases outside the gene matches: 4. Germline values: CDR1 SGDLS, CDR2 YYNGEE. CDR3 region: CASSVELAGDPGELFF. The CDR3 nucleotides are TGTGCCAGCAGCGTAGAACTAGCGGGAGATCCCGGGGAGCTGTTTTTT.

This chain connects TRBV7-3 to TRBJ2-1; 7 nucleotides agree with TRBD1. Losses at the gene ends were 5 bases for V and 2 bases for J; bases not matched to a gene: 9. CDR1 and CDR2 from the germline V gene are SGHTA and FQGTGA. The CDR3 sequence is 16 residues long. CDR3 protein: CASSPSVGGPYNEQFF. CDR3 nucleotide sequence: TGTGCCAGCAGCCCATCTGTAGGGGGCCCCTACAATGAGCAGTTCTTC.